This T cell receptor beta chain appears in the sequencing data of a study of blood T cell repertoires in COVID-19. About the study: The United States, Italy and Spain provided the acute and convalescent COVID-19 samples. Sources were T cells, B-cell-depleted T cells, or PBMCs; the material itself was cDNA or gDNA.

The CDR3 is 17 residues long. Germline assignment: CDR1 SGDLS and CDR2 YYNGEE. V was pared by 3 bases and J by 1 base, with 9 bases of the junction left unmatched. In the original workflow: Amplification with reference gene primers provided the estimates of nucleated cell counts. TCRdb keeps only in-frame clones here, not all; method: immunoSEQ multiplex PCR. D and trimming were read from the DNA, whereas the V and J calls and clone size are those reported in that table. The sample includes about 230,000 clones, around 84% of them seen just once. Enrollment of patients from Seattle took place during active infection, with longitudinal follow-up.

The sequence was collected from a man between 45 and 60 years old with COVID-19, enrolled during active disease. Sample: peripheral blood. The rearrangement uses TRBV9 and TRBJ2-1, with TRBD1 identical over 8 bases. The CDR3 coding sequence is TGTGCCAGCAGCGCACGACCCAGGACAGGGTCCTACAATGAGCAGTTCTTC. Amino acid sequence: CASSARPRTGSYNEQFF.